The TCR beta chain under discussion was sequenced for a study of beta chain features in type 1 diabetes. Germline V lookup: CDR1 LGHNA, CDR2 YNFKEQ. The CDR3 has 15 residues. V was pared by 0 bases and J by 7 bases, with 13 bases between. On this clone itself: Its cognate antigen is unknown.

Study-level points and caveats: Compared with healthy donors, patients appeared to share more similar naive, central memory and regulatory TCRB repertoires. Within each of all four CD4+ subsets, Type 1 diabetes patients had TCRB CDR3s that were moderately but significantly shorter. More deletions and fewer insertions at VDJ junctions were seen in type 1 diabetes patients.

Sorting of CD4+ naive, central memory, regulatory and stem cell-like memory cells was performed via CD45RO/CCR7/CD25/CD127/CD95/CD27. Sequenced material consisted of expressed TCRB transcripts (all of the isolated RNA was reverse transcribed). Data came from immunoSEQ multiplex PCR; TCRdb stores just in-frame clones and leaves some out. The table shows about 650,000 clones, with 9.5% to 15% occurring only once. The gene calls are TRBV4-2 and TRBJ1-5; D is ambiguous. Sequencing was carried out using naive CD4+ T cells from blood. The receptor comes from a man aged 25 to 40 with type 1 diabetes. As DNA, the CDR3 is TGTGCCAGCAGCCAAGATCTGGTAGGTACGCAGCCCCAGCATTTT. This codes for CASSQDLVGTQPQHF.